Listed below are T cell receptor beta chains from one sample, sequenced in a study of technical replicates of blood from several donors. Sequencing was performed with immunoSEQ multiplex PCR; in TCRdb, only in-frame clones are kept and a portion is missing. The table records some 17,000 clones, over 75% of them present only once. The sequenced sample was PBMCs. The receptors come from a human donor in good health. Each CDR3 is given with its conserved first and last residue. The D gene is left open where the match is weak. The size field is filled for only some rows; it gives once, few, many or a size class.

CDR3 DNA: TGTGCCAGCAGCTTGGATTTCGGGATTGGAAACACCATATATTTT; CDR3 protein: CASSLDFGIGNTIYF; D gene: -; J gene: TRBJ1-3; clone size: -; V gene: TRBV5-4
CDR3 DNA: TGTGCCAGCAGCCTACTCAGACTAGCGGGAGTGCGGCGGGAGCTGTTTTTT; CDR3 protein: CASSLLRLAGVRRELFF; D gene: TRBD2; J gene: TRBJ2-2; clone size: -; V gene: TRBV5-6
CDR3 DNA: TGTGCCTGGAGTGCCAAGGGACAGGGTATTTACGAGCAGTACTTC; CDR3 protein: CAWSAKGQGIYEQYF; D gene: TRBD1; J gene: TRBJ2-7; clone size: -; V gene: TRBV30
CDR3 DNA: TGTGCCAGCAGGGCCGGACTAGCGAGGGGCAATGAGCAGTTCTTC; CDR3 protein: CASRAGLARGNEQFF; D gene: TRBD2; J gene: TRBJ2-1; clone size: -; V gene: TRBV27
CDR3 DNA: TGCGCCAGCAGCCAAGAGATAGCGGGTACCTACAATGAGCAGTTCTTC; CDR3 protein: CASSQEIAGTYNEQFF; D gene: TRBD2; J gene: TRBJ2-1; clone size: once; V gene: TRBV4-1
CDR3 DNA: TGCGCCAGCAGTCCGGAGAGGGAGAGGAGGTTGGCAGATACGCAGTATTTT; CDR3 protein: CASSPERERRLADTQYF; D gene: -; J gene: TRBJ2-3; clone size: -; V gene: TRBV23-1
CDR3 DNA: TGTGCCAGCAGCTTTCTCCCTAGCGGGAGGGCTAATGAGCAGTTCTTC; CDR3 protein: CASSFLPSGRANEQFF; D gene: TRBD2; J gene: TRBJ2-1; clone size: -; V gene: TRBV7-2
CDR3 DNA: TGTGCCAGCAGCCCCCGCGGAAGCACAGATACGCAGTATTTT; CDR3 protein: CASSPRGSTDTQYF; D gene: -; J gene: TRBJ2-3; clone size: -; V gene: TRBV11-2
CDR3 DNA: TGCGCCAGCAGCAGCGGACAGACAGATACGCAGTATTTT; CDR3 protein: CASSSGQTDTQYF; D gene: -; J gene: TRBJ2-3; clone size: -; V gene: TRBV5-1
CDR3 DNA: TGTGCCAGCAGCCTACAGGGTCCCTATGGCTACACCTTC; CDR3 protein: CASSLQGPYGYTF; D gene: -; J gene: TRBJ1-2; clone size: -; V gene: TRBV6-6
CDR3 DNA: TGTGCCAGCAGCGCAGGAGGTAGCAATCAGCCCCAGCATTTT; CDR3 protein: CASSAGGSNQPQHF; D gene: -; J gene: TRBJ1-5; clone size: -; V gene: TRBV2
CDR3 DNA: TGCAGCGTTGTGTCCAGCGGGAAGGTCAATGAGCAGTTCTTC; CDR3 protein: CSVVSSGKVNEQFF; D gene: TRBD2; J gene: TRBJ2-1; clone size: -; V gene: TRBV29-1
CDR3 DNA: TGTGCCAGCAGCTCGACAGTGAGCTCTGGAAACACCATATATTTT; CDR3 protein: CASSSTVSSGNTIYF; D gene: -; J gene: TRBJ1-3; clone size: -; V gene: TRBV7-8
CDR3 DNA: TGTGCCAGCAGCGTAGATTTAGCGGCGACCTACGAGCAGTACTTC; CDR3 protein: CASSVDLAATYEQYF; D gene: -; J gene: TRBJ2-7; clone size: -; V gene: TRBV9
CDR3 DNA: TGTGCCAGCAGCTCAAGGGAAACAGGCTACGAGCAGTACTTC; CDR3 protein: CASSSRETGYEQYF; D gene: -; J gene: TRBJ2-7; clone size: -; V gene: TRBV7-9
CDR3 DNA: TGTGCCAGCTCACGCGGACATGGTAATCAGCCCCAGCATTTT; CDR3 protein: CASSRGHGNQPQHF; D gene: -; J gene: TRBJ1-5; clone size: -; V gene: TRBV18
CDR3 DNA: TGTGCCAGTAGTATAACGCAGCAAGAGACCCAGTACTTC; CDR3 protein: CASSITQQETQYF; D gene: -; J gene: TRBJ2-5; clone size: -; V gene: TRBV19
CDR3 DNA: TGTGCCAGCGGTGGAGCCGGAGGTAGCGCCGCCTACGAGCAGTACTTC; CDR3 protein: CASGGAGGSAAYEQYF; D gene: -; J gene: TRBJ2-7; clone size: -; V gene: TRBV7-2
CDR3 DNA: TGTGCCATCAGTGAGAAGGCTCCCGGGACAGATACGCAGTATTTT; CDR3 protein: CAISEKAPGTDTQYF; D gene: -; J gene: TRBJ2-3; clone size: -; V gene: TRBV10-3
CDR3 DNA: TGTGCCAGCAGTCTAAATCAGCCCCAGCATTTT; CDR3 protein: CASSLNQPQHF; D gene: -; J gene: TRBJ1-5; clone size: -; V gene: TRBV6-1
CDR3 DNA: TGCAGCGTTTCTCAGGGTGGAGAGCAGTACTTC; CDR3 protein: CSVSQGGEQYF; D gene: -; J gene: TRBJ2-7; clone size: -; V gene: TRBV29-1
CDR3 DNA: TGTGCCAGCAGCTTAGAACCTAGCTCTGGAAACACCATATATTTT; CDR3 protein: CASSLEPSSGNTIYF; D gene: -; J gene: TRBJ1-3; clone size: few; V gene: TRBV7-9
CDR3 DNA: TGTGCCAGCAGCTTTGTACAGGGTTCAAACACTGAAGCTTTCTTT; CDR3 protein: CASSFVQGSNTEAFF; D gene: -; J gene: TRBJ1-1; clone size: -; V gene: TRBV7-8
CDR3 DNA: TGCGCCAGCAGTGAGACCACAGGATCGGGCACTGAAGCTTTCTTT; CDR3 protein: CASSETTGSGTEAFF; D gene: -; J gene: TRBJ1-1; clone size: -; V gene: TRBV10-1
CDR3 DNA: TGTGCCAGCAGTGAAGTGCAGGGCCTTAATGAAAAACTGTTTTTT; CDR3 protein: CASSEVQGLNEKLFF; D gene: -; J gene: TRBJ1-4; clone size: few; V gene: TRBV2
CDR3 DNA: TGTGCCAGCAGCTCGGGGACAAGGGCAGATACGCAGTATTTT; CDR3 protein: CASSSGTRADTQYF; D gene: -; J gene: TRBJ2-3; clone size: -; V gene: TRBV7-3
CDR3 DNA: TGCGCCAGCTTGCCGACCCCCGAGGAAAATACGCAGTATTTT; CDR3 protein: CASLPTPEENTQYF; D gene: -; J gene: TRBJ2-3; clone size: -; V gene: TRBV5-1
CDR3 DNA: TGTGCCAGCAGTGAAGCGGGGGGGACAGTAGCGGGAGCAGGTGAGCAGTTCTTC; CDR3 protein: CASSEAGGTVAGAGEQFF; D gene: TRBD2; J gene: TRBJ2-1; clone size: -; V gene: TRBV6-1
CDR3 DNA: TGTGCCAGCAGTGAAAACAATGCTAGCGGGAGAAGCGAGCAGTACTTC; CDR3 protein: CASSENNASGRSEQYF; D gene: TRBD2; J gene: TRBJ2-7; clone size: few; V gene: TRBV2
CDR3 DNA: TGTGCCAGCAGCCAAGATCCCTCGGGGGGAAGTGGTTCCTATGGCTACACCTTC; CDR3 protein: CASSQDPSGGSGSYGYTF; D gene: -; J gene: TRBJ1-2; clone size: -; V gene: TRBV4-2
CDR3 DNA: TGTGCCAGTAGTATAGATCCCTGGGGGGCCTACGAGCAGTACTTC; CDR3 protein: CASSIDPWGAYEQYF; D gene: -; J gene: TRBJ2-7; clone size: -; V gene: TRBV19
CDR3 DNA: TGTGCCACCAGCAGAGGGGCGACTAGCGGGCAAGAGACCCAGTACTTC; CDR3 protein: CATSRGATSGQETQYF; D gene: TRBD2; J gene: TRBJ2-5; clone size: -; V gene: TRBV15
CDR3 DNA: TGTGCCAGCAGCTTCGGGACAGATAATCAGCCCCAGCATTTT; CDR3 protein: CASSFGTDNQPQHF; D gene: TRBD1; J gene: TRBJ1-5; clone size: once; V gene: TRBV5-6
CDR3 DNA: TGCGCCAGCAGCTTCGGAGCAGTCGGAGAGACCCAGTACTTC; CDR3 protein: CASSFGAVGETQYF; D gene: -; J gene: TRBJ2-5; clone size: -; V gene: TRBV5-1
CDR3 DNA: TGCGCCAGCAGCCCCGGGACTAGCGGGAGTGGGGAGCAGTTCTTC; CDR3 protein: CASSPGTSGSGEQFF; D gene: TRBD2; J gene: TRBJ2-1; clone size: -; V gene: TRBV5-1
CDR3 DNA: TGTGCCATCAGACAAAGCGGTTTGGAGGCAGATACGCAGTATTTT; CDR3 protein: CAIRQSGLEADTQYF; D gene: -; J gene: TRBJ2-3; clone size: -; V gene: TRBV10-3
CDR3 DNA: TGTGCCAGCAGCGCTGGAGACAATGAGCAGTTCTTC; CDR3 protein: CASSAGDNEQFF; D gene: -; J gene: TRBJ2-1; clone size: -; V gene: TRBV9
CDR3 DNA: TGTGCCTGGAGTGACGGGGGGTGGGCCGGTGAGCAGTTCTTC; CDR3 protein: CAWSDGGWAGEQFF; D gene: TRBD2; J gene: TRBJ2-1; clone size: -; V gene: TRBV30
CDR3 DNA: TGTGCCAGTAGCCCCGACAGGGGAAACACTGAAGCTTTCTTT; CDR3 protein: CASSPDRGNTEAFF; D gene: TRBD1; J gene: TRBJ1-1; clone size: -; V gene: TRBV19
CDR3 DNA: TGTGCCAGCAGTTACGCTAGCGGCTACGAGCAGTACTTC; CDR3 protein: CASSYASGYEQYF; D gene: TRBD2; J gene: TRBJ2-7; clone size: -; V gene: TRBV27